These 20 T cell receptor beta chains were all obtained from the same sample, sequenced in a study of blood T cell repertoires in COVID-19. Sequencing was performed with immunoSEQ multiplex PCR; in TCRdb, only in-frame clones are kept and a portion is missing. The sample holds 380,000 or so clones, around 89% seen once. The material sequenced was peripheral blood. The source of these receptors is a man aged 35-49 years with acute or convalescent COVID-19.

The rearrangement joins TRBV6-2 or TRBV6-3 to TRBJ2-1; D is ambiguous. Trimming removed 0 bases from V and 5 bases from J, with 11 bases in between. The germline V gene encodes CDR1 MNHEY and CDR2 SVGEGT. The CDR3 is made up of 15 amino acids. The CDR3 DNA reads as TGTGCCAGCAGTTACTCGAGTTACCCTGACAATGAGCAGTTCTTC. Residues: CASSYSSYPDNEQFF.

In DNA, the CDR3 is TGTGCCAGCAGTCCCCTGGCGGCAGATCTTAATGAAAAACTGTTTTTT. As protein: CASSPLAADLNEKLFF. The V call is TRBV27, the J call TRBJ1-4; D is unclear. The CDR3 totals 16 residues. Germline lookup yields CDR1 MNHEY and CDR2 SMNVEV (reference sequence). V was clipped by 5 bases and J by 4 bases, with 17 bases between them. Combining the CDR3 with reference TRBV27 and TRBJ1-4 gives the whole variable domain EAQVTQNPRYLITVTGKKLTVTCSQNMNHEYMSWYRQDPGLGLRQIYYSMNVEVTDKGDVPEGYKVSRKEKRNFPLILESPSPNQTSLYFCASSPLAADLNEKLFFGSGTQLSVL.

This chain uses TRBV27 with TRBJ1-2; tentatively, D is TRBD1 (5 bases). Trimming removed 5 bases from V and 7 bases from J, with 23 bases in between. This CDR3 is built from 16 residues. Germline V gene data show CDR1 as MNHEY and CDR2 as SMNVEV (reference sequence). CDR3 nucleotide sequence: TGTGCCAGCAGTCTGATGGGGGGGGGAGGAGGAGGTGGCTACACCTTC. Amino acid sequence: CASSLMGGGGGGGYTF.

The gene calls are TRBV18 and TRBJ2-3; D is undetermined. Germline V gene lookup returns CDR1 KGHSH and CDR2 LQKENI. Trimming stripped 4 bases from V and 1 base from J, with 9 bases between. The CDR3 spans 14 residues. CDR3 DNA sequence: TGTGCCAGCTCACTCACCCAGGGCACAGATACGCAGTATTTT. It translates to CASSLTQGTDTQYF.

The chain uses TRBV19 and TRBJ1-5, with D perhaps TRBD1 (5 bases). Per germline, CDR1 LNHDA and CDR2 SQIVND (reference sequence). With 0 bases removed from V and 6 bases from J, the gap between germline ends came to 9 bases. The CDR3 runs to 14 residues. This chain's CDR3 is CASSIEAGIQPQHF. In DNA, the CDR3 is TGTGCCAGTAGTATAGAGGCAGGGATTCAGCCCCAGCATTTT.

This clone was observed once. The CDR3 loop is CASSGTDPSSGANVLTF. CDR3 in DNA: TGTGCCAGCAGCGGGACAGACCCCAGCTCTGGGGCCAACGTCCTGACTTTC. The V and J genes are TRBV28 and TRBJ2-6; 7 positions agree with TRBD1. V was pared by 6 bases and J by 0 bases, with 8 bases of the junction left unmatched. Germline lookup yields CDR1 MDHEN and CDR2 SYDVKM. The CDR3 contains 17 residues.

The rearrangement uses TRBV9 and TRBJ1-2; 7 nucleotides match TRBD1. The V and J ends lost 4 bases and 8 bases, in that order; junction bases with no gene match: 2. Germline values: CDR1 SGDLS, CDR2 YYNGEE. This CDR3 is 11 amino acids long. The CDR3 DNA follows: TGTGCCAGCAGCCTACAGGGGGGCTACACCTTC. Protein product: CASSLQGGYTF.

The CDR3 nucleotides read TGCGCCAGCAGCCCTACAGTGGGGACTAGCGGGGGGCGCACAGATACGCAGTATTTT. It encodes CASSPTVGTSGGRTDTQYF. The chain links TRBV5-1 to TRBJ2-3; the match to TRBD2 covers 15 bases. Per the germline V gene, CDR1 is SGHRS and CDR2 is YFSETQ. This CDR3 is built from 19 residues. With V trimmed by 4 bases and J by 1 base, 10 bases remained unmatched. The variable domain in full, with the rest retrieved from reference TRBV5-1 and TRBJ2-3, is KAGVTQTPRYLIKTRGQQVTLSCSPISGHRSVSWYQQTPGQGLQFLFEYFSETQRNKGNFPGRFSGRQFSNSRSEMNVSTLELGDSALYLCASSPTVGTSGGRTDTQYFGPGTRLTVL.

This clone was recorded only once. The chain links TRBV5-1 to TRBJ2-7; weak D call: TRBD2 (5 bases). Germline assignment: CDR1 SGHRS and CDR2 YFSETQ. CDR3 length: 16 residues. The V end lost 0 bases, the J end lost 2 bases, and 15 bases lay between the germline ends. The CDR3 loop reads CASSLVSAEAAYEQYF. As DNA, the CDR3 is TGCGCCAGCAGCTTGGTGTCAGCGGAGGCCGCCTACGAGCAGTACTTC.

Here the CDR3 DNA reads TGTGCCAGCAGTTACTCTACGCCTCTAGGCACGAACATTCAGTACTTC. The encoded protein is CASSYSTPLGTNIQYF. This sequence joins TRBV6-6 and TRBJ2-4; D uncertain. The CDR3 contains 16 residues. Trimming took 0 bases from V and 7 from J, leaving 16 bases between them. In germline, CDR1 is MNHNY, CDR2 SVGAGI (reference sequence).

The chain has TRBV7-2 and TRBJ1-4, with TRBD1 identical over 8 bases. The ends lost 5 bases at V and 5 bases at J; junction bases unmatched: 7. The CDR3 has 15 amino acids. The germline CDR1 and CDR2 sequences are SGHTA and FQGNSA. In nucleotides, the CDR3 is TGTGCCAGCAGCATGGACAGGGCGACGAATGAAAAACTGTTTTTT. Translation gives CASSMDRATNEKLFF.

This chain links TRBV3-1 (or the pseudogene TRBV3-2) with TRBJ2-7; 12 bases align to TRBD2. This CDR3 contains 15 residues. V was pared by 3 bases and J by 6 bases, with 6 bases of the junction left unmatched. The V gene's germline CDR1 is LGHDT and CDR2 YNNKEL (reference sequence). DNA for the CDR3: TGTGCCAGCAGCCAGACTAGCGGGAGCTTTAGCGAGCAGTACTTC. This codes for CASSQTSGSFSEQYF.

The genes are TRBV7-8 and TRBJ2-7; perhaps TRBD2 as D (6 bases). Per the germline V gene, CDR1 is SGHVS and CDR2 is FQNEAQ. Trimming took off 2 bases at V and 2 bases at J, with 10 bases between the two ends. CDR3 length equals 14 residues. CDR3 DNA sequence: TGTGCCAGCAGCTTATCGGCGGGAACCTACGAGCAGTACTTC. Its translation is CASSLSAGTYEQYF.

The rearrangement uses TRBV18 and TRBJ2-1; 7 bases align to TRBD1. The germline CDR1 and CDR2 sequences are KGHSH and LQKENI. The CDR3 sequence is 12 residues long. With V trimmed by 3 bases and J by 14 bases, 7 bases remained unmatched. The CDR3 DNA follows: TGTGCCAGCTCACCGAGTCCGGGACAGAAGTTCTTC. Translation gives CASSPSPGQKFF.

CDR3 amino acids: CTSSPPSGTGQGGEQYF. The CDR3 DNA is TGCACCAGCAGCCCCCCGAGCGGGACTGGACAGGGCGGCGAGCAGTACTTC. The chain links TRBV1 to TRBJ2-7; TRBD1 is the table's D call, not checked against the DNA. TRBV1 is annotated as a pseudogene. The CDR3 is 17 residues long.

This chain joins TRBV3-1 (or the pseudogene TRBV3-2) and TRBJ1-1, with 10 bases aligning to TRBD1. Per the germline V gene, CDR1 is LGHDT and CDR2 is YNNKEL (reference sequence). Germline trimming cut 6 bases from V and 3 bases from J; bases unmatched to any gene: 1. The CDR3 consists of 13 residues. CDR3 in DNA: TGTGCCAGCAGGGACAGGGGGGACACTGAAGCTTTCTTT. It specifies CASRDRGDTEAFF.

Of note for this clone: Other DNA sequences in this sample translate to the same CDR3. This chain connects TRBV3-1 (or the pseudogene TRBV3-2) to TRBJ1-5; D is uncertain. The germline V and J ends were trimmed by 0 bases and 4 bases, with 4 bases remaining between them. CDR3 length: 13 residues. Germline CDR1 LGHDT, CDR2 YNNKEL (reference sequence). The CDR3 DNA sequence: TGTGCCAGCAGCCAAGATCTGAATCAGCCCCAGCATTTT. Translation: CASSQDLNQPQHF.

The gene calls are TRBV27 and TRBJ1-5; no firm D call. V dropped 2 bases and J dropped 1 base, with 12 bases sitting between them. This CDR3 contains 16 residues. Germline V gives CDR1 MNHEY, CDR2 SMNVEV (reference sequence). CDR3 in amino acids: CASSLGRPGSNQPQHF. The CDR3 nucleotides read TGTGCCAGCAGTTTAGGTCGTCCGGGGAGCAATCAGCCCCAGCATTTT.

CDR3 amino acids: CASSVGTSETYEQYF. The CDR3 DNA sequence: TGTGCCAGCAGCGTAGGCACTAGCGAAACCTACGAGCAGTACTTC. The chain combines TRBV9 with TRBJ2-7, with 7 bases that match TRBD2. This CDR3 is 15 amino acids long. V shed 0 bases and J 2 bases; nucleotides not matched to a gene: 5. Germline CDR1 SGDLS, CDR2 YYNGEE. Together with reference TRBV9 and TRBJ2-7, the CDR3 gives the full variable domain: DSGVTQTPKHLITATGQRVTLRCSPRSGDLSVYWYQQSLDQGLQFLIQYYNGEERAKGNILERFSAQQFPDLHSELNLSSLELGDSALYFCASSVGTSETYEQYFGPGTRLTVT.

V usage is TRBV5-1 and J usage is TRBJ2-1; 9 positions match TRBD1. V shed 4 bases, J shed 0 bases, and the junction held 20 bases outside the gene matches. The CDR3 runs 21 residues. Germline CDR1 SGHRS, CDR2 YFSETQ. CDR3 bases: TGCGCCAGCAGCCCCCGTCGGATGGACAGGGGCGCTTCGAGCTCCTACAATGAGCAGTTCTTC. It translates to CASSPRRMDRGASSSYNEQFF.